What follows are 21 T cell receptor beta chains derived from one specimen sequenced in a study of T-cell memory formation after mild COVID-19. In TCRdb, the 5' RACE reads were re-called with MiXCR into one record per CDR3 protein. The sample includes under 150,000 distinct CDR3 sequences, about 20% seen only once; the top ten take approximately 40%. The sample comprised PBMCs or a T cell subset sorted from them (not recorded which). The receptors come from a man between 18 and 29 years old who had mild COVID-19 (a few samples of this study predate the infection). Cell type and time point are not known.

This CDR3 is CATEGYTEAFF. In nucleotides, the CDR3 is TGTGCCACAGAGGGGTACACTGAAGCTTTCTTT. J is TRBJ1-1 and V is TRBV19; D perhaps matches TRBD1 (5 bases). The CDR3 is 11 residues long. Germline-derived CDR1 and CDR2 are LNHDA and SQIVND (reference sequence). V dropped 10 bases and J dropped 3 bases, with 9 bases sitting between them.

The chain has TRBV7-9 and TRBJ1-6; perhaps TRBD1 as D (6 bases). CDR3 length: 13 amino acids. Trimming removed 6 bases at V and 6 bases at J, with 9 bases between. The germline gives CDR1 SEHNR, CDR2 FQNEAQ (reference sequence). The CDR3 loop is CASSTGFNSPLHF. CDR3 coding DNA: TGTGCCAGCAGTACAGGGTTTAATTCACCCCTCCACTTT.

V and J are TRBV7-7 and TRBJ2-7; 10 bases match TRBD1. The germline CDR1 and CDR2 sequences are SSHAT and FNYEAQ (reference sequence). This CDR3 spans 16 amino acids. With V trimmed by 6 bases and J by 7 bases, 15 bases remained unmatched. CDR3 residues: CASSYHLRDRGREQYF. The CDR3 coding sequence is TGTGCCAGCAGTTACCACCTCCGGGACAGGGGCAGGGAGCAGTACTTC.

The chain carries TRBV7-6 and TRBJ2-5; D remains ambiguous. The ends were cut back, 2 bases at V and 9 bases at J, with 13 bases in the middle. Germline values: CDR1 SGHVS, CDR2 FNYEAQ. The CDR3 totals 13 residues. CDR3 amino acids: CASSLRPDRAQYF. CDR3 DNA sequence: TGTGCCAGCAGCTTACGACCTGACCGAGCCCAGTACTTC.

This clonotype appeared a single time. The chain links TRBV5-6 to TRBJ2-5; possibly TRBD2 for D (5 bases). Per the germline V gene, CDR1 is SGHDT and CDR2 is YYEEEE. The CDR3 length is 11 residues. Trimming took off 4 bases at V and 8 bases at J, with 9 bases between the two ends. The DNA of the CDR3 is TGTGCCAGCAGCCGGACTGCAACCCAGTACTTC. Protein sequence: CASSRTATQYF.

The CDR3 here is CASSYGWGQPQHF. As DNA, the CDR3 is TGTGCCAGCAGTTACGGGTGGGGTCAGCCCCAGCATTTT. This rearrangement joins TRBV6-5 to TRBJ1-5; D remains ambiguous. The CDR3 is 13 amino acids. The ends were cut back, 2 bases at V and 6 bases at J, with 8 bases in the middle. Germline V CDR1 and CDR2: MNHEY, SVGAGI.

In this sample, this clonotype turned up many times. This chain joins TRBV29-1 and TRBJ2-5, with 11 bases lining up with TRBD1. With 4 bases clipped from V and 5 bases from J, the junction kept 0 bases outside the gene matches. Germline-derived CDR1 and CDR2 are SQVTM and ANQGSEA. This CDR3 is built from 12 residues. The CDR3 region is CSVGTGGETQYF. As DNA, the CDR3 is TGCAGCGTTGGGACAGGGGGCGAGACCCAGTACTTC. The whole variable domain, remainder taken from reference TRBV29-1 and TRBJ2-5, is SAVISQKPSRDICQRGTSLTIQCQVDSQVTMMFWYRQQPGQSLTLIATANQGSEATYESGFVIDKFPISRPNLTFSTLTVSNMSPEDSSIYLCSVGTGGETQYFGPGTRLLVL.

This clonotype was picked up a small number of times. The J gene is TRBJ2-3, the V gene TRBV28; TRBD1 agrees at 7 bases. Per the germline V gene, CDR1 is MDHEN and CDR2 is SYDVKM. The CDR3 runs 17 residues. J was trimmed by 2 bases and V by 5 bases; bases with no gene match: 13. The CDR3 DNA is TGTGCCAGCAGTCTCCCGGGACAGAGCCTTTACACAGATACGCAGTATTTT. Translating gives CASSLPGQSLYTDTQYF. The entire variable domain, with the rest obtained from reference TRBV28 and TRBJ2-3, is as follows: DVKVTQSSRYLVKRTGEKVFLECVQDMDHENMFWYRQDPGLGLRLIYFSYDVKMKEKGDIPEGYSVSREKKERFSLILESASTNQTSMYLCASSLPGQSLYTDTQYFGPGTRLTVL.

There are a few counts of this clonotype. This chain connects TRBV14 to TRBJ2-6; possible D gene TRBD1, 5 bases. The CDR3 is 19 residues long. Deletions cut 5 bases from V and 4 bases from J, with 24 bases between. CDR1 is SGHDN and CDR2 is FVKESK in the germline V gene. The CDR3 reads CASSLEPTEGPLGANVLTF. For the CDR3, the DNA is TGTGCCAGCAGCTTAGAACCGACAGAAGGTCCGCTCGGGGCCAACGTCCTGACTTTC. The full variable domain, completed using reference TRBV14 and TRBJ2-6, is EAGVTQFPSHSVIEKGQTVTLRCDPISGHDNLYWYRRVMGKEIKFLLHFVKESKQDESGMPNNRFLAERTGGTYSTLKVQPAELEDSGVYFCASSLEPTEGPLGANVLTFGAGSRLTVL.

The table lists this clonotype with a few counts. Here the CDR3 DNA reads TGTGCCAGCAGTTTAGGCGGCCTGGAGCAGTACTTC. Its translation is CASSLGGLEQYF. This chain uses TRBV12-3 or TRBV12-4 with TRBJ2-7; D uncertain. With 1 base removed from V and 7 bases from J, the gap between germline ends came to 8 bases. The length of the CDR3 is 12 residues.

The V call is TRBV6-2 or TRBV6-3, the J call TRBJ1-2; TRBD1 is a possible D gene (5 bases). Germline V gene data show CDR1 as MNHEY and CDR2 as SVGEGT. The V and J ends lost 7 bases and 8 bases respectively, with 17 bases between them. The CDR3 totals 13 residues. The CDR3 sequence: CASTTGASGGYTF. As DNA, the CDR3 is TGTGCCAGCACCACCGGGGCATCGGGAGGCTACACCTTC.

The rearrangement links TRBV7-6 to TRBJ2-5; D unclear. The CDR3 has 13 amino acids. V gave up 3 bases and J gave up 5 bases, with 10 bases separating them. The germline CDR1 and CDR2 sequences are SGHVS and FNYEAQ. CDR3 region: CASSFYDGETQYF. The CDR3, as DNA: TGTGCCAGCAGCTTCTACGACGGCGAGACCCAGTACTTC.

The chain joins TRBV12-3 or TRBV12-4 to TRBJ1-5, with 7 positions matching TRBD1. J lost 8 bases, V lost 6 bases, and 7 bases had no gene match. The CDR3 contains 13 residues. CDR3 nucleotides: TGTGCCAGCAGAAGGGGGCGTGAGAAGCCCCAGCATTTT. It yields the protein CASRRGREKPQHF.

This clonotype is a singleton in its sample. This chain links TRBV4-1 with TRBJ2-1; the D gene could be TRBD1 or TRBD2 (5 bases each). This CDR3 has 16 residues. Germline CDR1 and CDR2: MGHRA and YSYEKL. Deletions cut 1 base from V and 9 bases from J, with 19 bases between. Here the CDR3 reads CASSQGDAHRITEQFF. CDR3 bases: TGCGCCAGCAGCCAAGGGGACGCCCACAGGATAACTGAGCAGTTCTTC.

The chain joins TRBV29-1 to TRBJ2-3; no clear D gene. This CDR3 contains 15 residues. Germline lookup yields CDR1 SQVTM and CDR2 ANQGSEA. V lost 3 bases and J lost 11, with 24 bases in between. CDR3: CSVDPEGSGRTWQYF. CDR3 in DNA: TGCAGCGTTGATCCTGAAGGGTCCGGGCGCACGTGGCAGTATTTT.

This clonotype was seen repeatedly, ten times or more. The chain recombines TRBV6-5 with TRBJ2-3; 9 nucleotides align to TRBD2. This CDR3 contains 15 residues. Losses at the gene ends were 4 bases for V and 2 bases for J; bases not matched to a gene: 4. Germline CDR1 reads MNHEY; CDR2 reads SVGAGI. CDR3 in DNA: TGTGCCAGCAGTTCAGGCGGGGGGGCCACAGATACGCAGTATTTT. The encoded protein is CASSSGGGATDTQYF.

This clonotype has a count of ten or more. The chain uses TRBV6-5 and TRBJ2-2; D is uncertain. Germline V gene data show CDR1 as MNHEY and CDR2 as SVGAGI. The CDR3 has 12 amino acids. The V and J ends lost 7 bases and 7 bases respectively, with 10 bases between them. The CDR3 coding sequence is TGTGCCAGCACTCCAAATAACGGGGAGCTGTTTTTT. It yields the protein CASTPNNGELFF.

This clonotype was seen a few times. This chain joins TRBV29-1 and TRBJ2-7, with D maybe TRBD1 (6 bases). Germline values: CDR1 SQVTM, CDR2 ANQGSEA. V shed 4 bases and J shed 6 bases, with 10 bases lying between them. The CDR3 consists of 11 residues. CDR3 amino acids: CSVVQGGEQYV. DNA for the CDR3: TGCAGCGTTGTCCAAGGGGGCGAGCAGTACGTC.

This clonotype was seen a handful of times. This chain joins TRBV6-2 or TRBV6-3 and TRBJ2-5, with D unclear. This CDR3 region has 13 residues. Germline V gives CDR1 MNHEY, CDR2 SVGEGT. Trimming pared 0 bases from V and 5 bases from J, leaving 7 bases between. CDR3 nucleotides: TGTGCCAGCAGTTACTCCGTTTCGGAGACCCAGTACTTC. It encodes CASSYSVSETQYF.

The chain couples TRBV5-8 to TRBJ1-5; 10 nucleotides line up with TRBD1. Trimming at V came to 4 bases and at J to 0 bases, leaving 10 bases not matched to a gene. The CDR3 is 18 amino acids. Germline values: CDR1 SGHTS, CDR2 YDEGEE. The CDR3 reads CASSGPRDRGISNQPQHF. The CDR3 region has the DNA TGTGCCAGCAGCGGGCCTCGGGACAGGGGAATTAGCAATCAGCCCCAGCATTTT.

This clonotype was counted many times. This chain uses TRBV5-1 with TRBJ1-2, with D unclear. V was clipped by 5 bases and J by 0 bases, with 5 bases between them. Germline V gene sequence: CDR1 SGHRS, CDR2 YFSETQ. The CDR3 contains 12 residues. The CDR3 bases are TGCGCCAGCAGGATCTCTAACTATGGCTACACCTTC. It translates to CASRISNYGYTF.